This entry features one T cell receptor beta chain sequence. This entry belongs to a study of CD8 T cells in Susac syndrome. Roughly 0.45 to 1 ug RNA was reverse transcribed with random hexamers. TCRdb used MiXCR to reprocess the immunoSEQ multiplex PCR reads, holding one entry per CDR3 protein. The sample has about 140,000 distinct CDR3 sequences, around 94% seen once. Negative isolation was used for CD8+ and CD4+ T cells, and FACS enrichment was applied to TEMRA cells. The germline V gene has CDR1 SGHVS and CDR2 FQNEAQ. There are 14 residues in the CDR3. J gave up 8 bases and V 4 bases, and 10 bases lay outside the gene matches.

The sequenced material came from CD8+ T cells from PBMCs. This sequence was found in a human donor in good health. The V call is TRBV7-8, the J call TRBJ1-2; 7 positions match TRBD1. CDR3 protein: CASSYGTAARGYTF. CDR3 in DNA: TGTGCCAGCAGCTACGGGACAGCCGCCCGGGGCTACACCTTC.